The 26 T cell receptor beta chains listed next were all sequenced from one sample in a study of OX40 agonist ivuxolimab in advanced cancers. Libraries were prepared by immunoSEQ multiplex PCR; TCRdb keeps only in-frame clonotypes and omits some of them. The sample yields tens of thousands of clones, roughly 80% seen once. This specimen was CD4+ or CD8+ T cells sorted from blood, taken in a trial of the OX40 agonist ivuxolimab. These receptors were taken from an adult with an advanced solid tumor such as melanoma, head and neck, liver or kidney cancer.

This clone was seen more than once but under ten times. The CDR3 region has the DNA TGTGCCATCAAATCAGGTGCCGGGATCGAGCAGTACTTC. It yields the protein CAIKSGAGIEQYF. The J gene is TRBJ2-7, the V gene TRBV10-3; maybe TRBD2 (5 bases). V was trimmed by 7 bases and J by 6 bases, leaving 16 bases between them. There are 13 residues in the CDR3. The germline V gene encodes CDR1 ENHRY and CDR2 SYGVKD.

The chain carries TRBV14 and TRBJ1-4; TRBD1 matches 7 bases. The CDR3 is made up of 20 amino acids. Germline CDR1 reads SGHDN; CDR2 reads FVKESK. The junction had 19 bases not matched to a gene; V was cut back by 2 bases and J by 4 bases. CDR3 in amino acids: CASSQTGRKGAQIFNEKLFF. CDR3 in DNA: TGTGCCAGCAGCCAAACTGGGAGGAAGGGGGCCCAGATCTTTAATGAAAAACTGTTTTTT.

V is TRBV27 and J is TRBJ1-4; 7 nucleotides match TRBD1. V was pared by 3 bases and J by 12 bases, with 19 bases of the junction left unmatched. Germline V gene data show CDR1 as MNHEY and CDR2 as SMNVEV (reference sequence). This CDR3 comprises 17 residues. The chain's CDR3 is CASSFSGRRGAGGQLFF. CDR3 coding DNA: TGTGCCAGCAGTTTTTCGGGGCGACGGGGCGCAGGGGGGCAACTGTTTTTT.

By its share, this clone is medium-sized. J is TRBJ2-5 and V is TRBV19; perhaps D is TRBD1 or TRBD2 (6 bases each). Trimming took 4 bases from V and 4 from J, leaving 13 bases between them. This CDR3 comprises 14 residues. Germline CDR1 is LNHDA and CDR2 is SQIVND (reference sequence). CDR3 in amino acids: CASSTQGGRETQYF. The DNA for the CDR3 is TGTGCCAGTAGTACCCAAGGGGGGAGAGAGACCCAGTACTTC.

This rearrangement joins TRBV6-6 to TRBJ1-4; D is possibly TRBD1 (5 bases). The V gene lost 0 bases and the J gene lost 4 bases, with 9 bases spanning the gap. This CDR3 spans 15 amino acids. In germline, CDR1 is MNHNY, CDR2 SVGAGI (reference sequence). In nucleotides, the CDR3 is TGTGCCAGCAGTTACTCGAGGCAGGGTAATGAAAAACTGTTTTTT. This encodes CASSYSRQGNEKLFF.

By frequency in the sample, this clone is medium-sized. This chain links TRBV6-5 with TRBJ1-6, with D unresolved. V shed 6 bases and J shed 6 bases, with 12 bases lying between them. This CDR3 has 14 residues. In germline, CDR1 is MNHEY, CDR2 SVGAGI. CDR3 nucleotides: TGTGCCAGCAGCTTCGGGATATTTAATTCACCCCTCCACTTT. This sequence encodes CASSFGIFNSPLHF.

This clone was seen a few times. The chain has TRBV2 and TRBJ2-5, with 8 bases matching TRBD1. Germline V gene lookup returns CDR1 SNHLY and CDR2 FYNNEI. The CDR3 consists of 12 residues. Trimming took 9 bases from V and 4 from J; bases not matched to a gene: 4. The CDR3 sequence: CASGQGGETQYF. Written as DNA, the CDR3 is TGTGCCAGTGGACAGGGAGGAGAGACCCAGTACTTC.

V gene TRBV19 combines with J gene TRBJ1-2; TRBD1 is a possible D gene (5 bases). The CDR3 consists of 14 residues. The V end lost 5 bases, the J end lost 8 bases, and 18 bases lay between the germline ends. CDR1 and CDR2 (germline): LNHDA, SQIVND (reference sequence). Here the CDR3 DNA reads TGTGCCAGTAGTCCGCCTTGGGGGAGGGAAGGCTACACCTTC. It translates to CASSPPWGREGYTF.

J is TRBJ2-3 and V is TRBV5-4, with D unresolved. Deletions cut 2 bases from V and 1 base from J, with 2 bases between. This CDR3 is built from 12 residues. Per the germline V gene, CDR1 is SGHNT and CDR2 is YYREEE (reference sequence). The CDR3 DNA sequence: TGTGCCAGCAGCTTCCGCACAGATACGCAGTATTTT. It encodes CASSFRTDTQYF.

CDR3 protein: CASSPGLAGPQETQYF. In DNA, the CDR3 is TGTGCCAGCAGCCCCGGACTAGCGGGTCCCCAAGAGACCCAGTACTTC. The gene calls are TRBV7-6 and TRBJ2-5; TRBD2 agrees at 11 bases. After removal of 5 bases from V and 1 base from J, the junction contained 6 bases not matched to a gene. Germline V gene lookup returns CDR1 SGHVS and CDR2 FNYEAQ. CDR3 length: 16 amino acids.

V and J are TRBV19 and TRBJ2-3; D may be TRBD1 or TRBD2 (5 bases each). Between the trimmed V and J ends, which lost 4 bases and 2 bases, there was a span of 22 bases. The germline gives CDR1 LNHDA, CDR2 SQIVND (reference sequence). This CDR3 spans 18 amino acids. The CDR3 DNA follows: TGTGCCAGTAGTAGTCCCCCCGGGACCCCCAGACACACAGATACGCAGTATTTT. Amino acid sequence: CASSSPPGTPRHTDTQYF.

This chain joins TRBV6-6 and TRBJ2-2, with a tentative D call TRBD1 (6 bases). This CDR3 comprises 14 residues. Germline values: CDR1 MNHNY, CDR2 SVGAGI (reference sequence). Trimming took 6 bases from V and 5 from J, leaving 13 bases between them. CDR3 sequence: CASSQIQGTGELFF. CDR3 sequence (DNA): TGTGCCAGCAGCCAAATACAGGGAACCGGGGAGCTGTTTTTT.

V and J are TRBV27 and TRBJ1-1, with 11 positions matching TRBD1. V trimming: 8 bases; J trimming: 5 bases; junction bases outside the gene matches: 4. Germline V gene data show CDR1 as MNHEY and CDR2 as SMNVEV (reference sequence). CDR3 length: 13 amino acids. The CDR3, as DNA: TGTGCCAGCCTGGACAGGGGGCAAACTGAAGCTTTCTTT. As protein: CASLDRGQTEAFF.

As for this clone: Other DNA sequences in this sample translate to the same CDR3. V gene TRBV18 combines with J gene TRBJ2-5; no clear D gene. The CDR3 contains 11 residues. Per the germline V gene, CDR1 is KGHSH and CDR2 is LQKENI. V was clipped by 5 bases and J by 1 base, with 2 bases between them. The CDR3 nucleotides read TGTGCCAGCTCAGCCCAAGAGACCCAGTACTTC. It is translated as CASSAQETQYF.

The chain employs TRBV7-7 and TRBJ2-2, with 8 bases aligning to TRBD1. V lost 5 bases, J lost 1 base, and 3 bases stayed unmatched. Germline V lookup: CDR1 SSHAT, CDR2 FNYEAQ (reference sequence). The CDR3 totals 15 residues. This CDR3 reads CASSTTGENTGELFF. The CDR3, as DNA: TGTGCCAGCAGCACGACAGGGGAGAACACCGGGGAGCTGTTTTTT.

The CDR3, as DNA: TGTGCCAGTAGTTCGTGGCTAGCGGGGAACACAGATACGCAGTATTTT. Its protein product is CASSSWLAGNTDTQYF. The V and J genes are TRBV19 and TRBJ2-3, with TRBD2 identical over 9 bases. Trimming took 5 bases from V and 2 from J; bases not matched to a gene: 8. Germline V gives CDR1 LNHDA, CDR2 SQIVND (reference sequence). The CDR3 has 16 amino acids.

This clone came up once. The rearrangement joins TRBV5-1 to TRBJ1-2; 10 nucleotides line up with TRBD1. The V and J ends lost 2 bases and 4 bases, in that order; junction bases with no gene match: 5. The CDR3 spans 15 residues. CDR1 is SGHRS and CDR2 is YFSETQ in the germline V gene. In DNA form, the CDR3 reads TGCGCCAGCAGCTTTGGGACAGGGGCGGGCTATGGCTACACCTTC. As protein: CASSFGTGAGYGYTF.

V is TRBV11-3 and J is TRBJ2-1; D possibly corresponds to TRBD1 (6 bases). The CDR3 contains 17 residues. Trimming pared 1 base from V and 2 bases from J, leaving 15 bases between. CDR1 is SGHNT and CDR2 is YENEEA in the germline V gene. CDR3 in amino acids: CASSLGAQGSPYNEQFF. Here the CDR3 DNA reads TGTGCCAGCAGCTTAGGAGCACAGGGTTCCCCCTACAATGAGCAGTTCTTC.

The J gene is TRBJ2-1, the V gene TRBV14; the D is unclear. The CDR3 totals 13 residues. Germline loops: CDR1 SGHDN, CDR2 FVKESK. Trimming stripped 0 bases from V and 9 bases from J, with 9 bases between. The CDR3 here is CASSQDLRSEQFF. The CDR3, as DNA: TGTGCCAGCAGCCAAGATCTACGGAGTGAGCAGTTCTTC.

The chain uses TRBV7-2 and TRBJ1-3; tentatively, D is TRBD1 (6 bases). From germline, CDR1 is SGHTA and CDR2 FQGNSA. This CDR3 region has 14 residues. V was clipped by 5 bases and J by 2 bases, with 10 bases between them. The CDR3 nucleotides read TGTGCCAGCAGCCAAGGGACAACTGGAAACACCATATATTTT. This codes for CASSQGTTGNTIYF.

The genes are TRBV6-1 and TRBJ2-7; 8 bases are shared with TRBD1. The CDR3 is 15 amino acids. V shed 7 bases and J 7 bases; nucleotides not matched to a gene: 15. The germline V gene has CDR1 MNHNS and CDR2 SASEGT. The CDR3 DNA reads TGTGCCAGCAAGTCGGGCGGTCAGGGGGCTACGGAGCAGTACTTC. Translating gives CASKSGGQGATEQYF.

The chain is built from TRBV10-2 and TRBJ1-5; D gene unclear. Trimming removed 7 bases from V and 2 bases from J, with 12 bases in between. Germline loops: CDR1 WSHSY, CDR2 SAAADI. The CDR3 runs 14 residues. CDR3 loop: CASKDPSGNQPQHF. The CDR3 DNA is TGCGCCAGCAAAGACCCATCGGGCAATCAGCCCCAGCATTTT.

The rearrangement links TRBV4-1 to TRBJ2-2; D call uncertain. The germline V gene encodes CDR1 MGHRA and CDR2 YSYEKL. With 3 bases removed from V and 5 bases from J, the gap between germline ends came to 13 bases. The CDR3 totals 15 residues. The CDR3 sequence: CASSHRAVGTGELFF. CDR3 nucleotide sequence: TGCGCCAGCAGCCATCGGGCCGTGGGTACCGGGGAGCTGTTTTTT.

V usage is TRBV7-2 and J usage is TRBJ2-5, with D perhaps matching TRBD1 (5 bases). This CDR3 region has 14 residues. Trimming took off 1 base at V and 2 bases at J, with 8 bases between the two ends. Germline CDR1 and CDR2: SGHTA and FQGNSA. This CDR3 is CASSLGGGQETQYF. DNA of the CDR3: TGTGCCAGCAGCTTAGGGGGCGGTCAAGAGACCCAGTACTTC. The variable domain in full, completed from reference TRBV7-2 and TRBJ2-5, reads GAGVSQSPSNKVTEKGKDVELRCDPISGHTALYWYRQSLGQGLEFLIYFQGNSAPDKSGLPSDRFSAERTGGSVSTLTIQRTQQEDSAVYLCASSLGGGQETQYFGPGTRLLVL.

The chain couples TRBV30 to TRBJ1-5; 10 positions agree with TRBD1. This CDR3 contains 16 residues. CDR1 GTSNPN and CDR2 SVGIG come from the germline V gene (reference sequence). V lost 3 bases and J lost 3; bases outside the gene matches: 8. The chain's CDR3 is CAWRSGTGAVNQPQHF. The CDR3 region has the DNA TGTGCCTGGAGGTCGGGGACAGGGGCCGTCAATCAGCCCCAGCATTTT.

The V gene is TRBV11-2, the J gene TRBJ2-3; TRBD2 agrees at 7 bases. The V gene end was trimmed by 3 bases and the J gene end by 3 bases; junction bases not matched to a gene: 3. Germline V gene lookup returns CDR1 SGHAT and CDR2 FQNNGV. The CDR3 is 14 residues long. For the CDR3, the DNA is TGTGCCAGCAGCTTGGGAGGGTCTACAGATACGCAGTATTTT. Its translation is CASSLGGSTDTQYF.